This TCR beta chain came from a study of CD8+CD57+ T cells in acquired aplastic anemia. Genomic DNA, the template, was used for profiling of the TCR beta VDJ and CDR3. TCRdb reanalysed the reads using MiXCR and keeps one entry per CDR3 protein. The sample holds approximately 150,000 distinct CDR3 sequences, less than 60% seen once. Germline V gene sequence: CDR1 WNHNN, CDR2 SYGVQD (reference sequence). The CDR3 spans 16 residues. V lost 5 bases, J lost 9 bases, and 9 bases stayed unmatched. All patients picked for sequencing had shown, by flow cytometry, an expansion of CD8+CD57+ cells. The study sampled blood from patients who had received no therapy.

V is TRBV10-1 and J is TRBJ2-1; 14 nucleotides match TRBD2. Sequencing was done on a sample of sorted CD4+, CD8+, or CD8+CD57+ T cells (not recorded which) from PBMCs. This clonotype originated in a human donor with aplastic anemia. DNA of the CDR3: TGCGCCAGCAGTACGACTAGCGGGGGGGCGGGTACTGAGCAGTTCTTC. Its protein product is CASSTTSGGAGTEQFF.